The sequence of this TCR beta chain was determined in a study of beta chain features in type 1 diabetes. Study-wide results and caveats: People with Type 1 diabetes carried modestly yet significantly shorter TCRB CDR3s in all four CD4+ subsets.

The CDR3 spans 14 residues. V shed 0 bases and J shed 4 bases, with 9 bases lying between them. Germline lookup yields CDR1 SGHVS and CDR2 FNYEAQ. The isolated RNA, all of it, was reverse transcribed, so expressed TCRB transcripts were what got sequenced. The data were produced by immunoSEQ multiplex PCR, yet TCRdb's version contains in-frame clones alone and is incomplete. The data contain hundreds of thousands of clones, around 9.7% of them singletons. Comments on this clone: Its antigen is as yet unknown.

The chain links TRBV7-6 to TRBJ2-5, with D unclear. Sequenced material: central memory CD4+ T cells from blood. This TCR derives from a man aged 25-45 years with type 1 diabetes. CDR3: CASSLAPWGETQYF. The CDR3 DNA follows: TGTGCCAGCAGCTTAGCTCCTTGGGGAGAGACCCAGTACTTC.